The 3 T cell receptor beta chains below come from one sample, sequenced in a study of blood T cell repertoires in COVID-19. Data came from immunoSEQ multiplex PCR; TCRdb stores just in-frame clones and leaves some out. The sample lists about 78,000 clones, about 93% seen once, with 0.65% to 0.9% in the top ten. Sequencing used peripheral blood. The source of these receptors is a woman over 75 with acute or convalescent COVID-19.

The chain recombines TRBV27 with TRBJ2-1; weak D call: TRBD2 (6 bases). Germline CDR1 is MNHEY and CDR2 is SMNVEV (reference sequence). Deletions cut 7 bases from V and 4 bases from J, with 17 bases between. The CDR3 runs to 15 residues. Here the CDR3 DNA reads TGTGCCAGCACCTTATCGCAGGGACTGTACAATGAGCAGTTCTTC. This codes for CASTLSQGLYNEQFF.

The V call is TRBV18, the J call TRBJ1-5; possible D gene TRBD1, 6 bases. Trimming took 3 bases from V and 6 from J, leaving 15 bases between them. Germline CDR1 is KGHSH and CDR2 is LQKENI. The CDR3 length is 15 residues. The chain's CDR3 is CASSPGRGIIQPQHF. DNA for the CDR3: TGTGCCAGCTCACCGGGTAGGGGGATTATTCAGCCCCAGCATTTT.

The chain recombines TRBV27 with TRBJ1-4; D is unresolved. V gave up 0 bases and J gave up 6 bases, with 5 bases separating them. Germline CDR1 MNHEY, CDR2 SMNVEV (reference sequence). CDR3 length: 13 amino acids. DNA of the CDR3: TGTGCCAGCAGTTTATCTTCCGATGAAAAACTGTTTTTT. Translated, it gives CASSLSSDEKLFF.